This T cell receptor beta chain stems from a study of identical twins. Whole-study results and caveats: Models predicted less out-of-frame TCR alpha sharing in monozygotic twins than was found.

This clonotype was counted ten times or more. As yet, its antigen is unknown. V dropped 5 bases and J dropped 7; count of bases not matched to a gene: 8. CDR3 length: 14 residues. Template switching (which added a universal primer site) was used, and cDNA carried unique molecular identifiers. TCRdb ran MiXCR on the 5' RACE reads and lists one entry per CDR3 protein. Here the sample spans 500,000 to 700,000 distinct CDR3 sequences, about 7.1% being singletons. These same records also appear under a second study, on yellow fever vaccine responses in identical twins.

Sequencing was done on a sample of PBMCs. This TCR was sampled from a young woman in good health. V gene TRBV12-3 or TRBV12-4 combines with J gene TRBJ1-2; 9 nucleotides agree with TRBD1. DNA of the CDR3: TGTGCCAGCAGTCTACAGGGGGCGTCTGGTGGCTACACCTTC. Translation: CASSLQGASGGYTF.